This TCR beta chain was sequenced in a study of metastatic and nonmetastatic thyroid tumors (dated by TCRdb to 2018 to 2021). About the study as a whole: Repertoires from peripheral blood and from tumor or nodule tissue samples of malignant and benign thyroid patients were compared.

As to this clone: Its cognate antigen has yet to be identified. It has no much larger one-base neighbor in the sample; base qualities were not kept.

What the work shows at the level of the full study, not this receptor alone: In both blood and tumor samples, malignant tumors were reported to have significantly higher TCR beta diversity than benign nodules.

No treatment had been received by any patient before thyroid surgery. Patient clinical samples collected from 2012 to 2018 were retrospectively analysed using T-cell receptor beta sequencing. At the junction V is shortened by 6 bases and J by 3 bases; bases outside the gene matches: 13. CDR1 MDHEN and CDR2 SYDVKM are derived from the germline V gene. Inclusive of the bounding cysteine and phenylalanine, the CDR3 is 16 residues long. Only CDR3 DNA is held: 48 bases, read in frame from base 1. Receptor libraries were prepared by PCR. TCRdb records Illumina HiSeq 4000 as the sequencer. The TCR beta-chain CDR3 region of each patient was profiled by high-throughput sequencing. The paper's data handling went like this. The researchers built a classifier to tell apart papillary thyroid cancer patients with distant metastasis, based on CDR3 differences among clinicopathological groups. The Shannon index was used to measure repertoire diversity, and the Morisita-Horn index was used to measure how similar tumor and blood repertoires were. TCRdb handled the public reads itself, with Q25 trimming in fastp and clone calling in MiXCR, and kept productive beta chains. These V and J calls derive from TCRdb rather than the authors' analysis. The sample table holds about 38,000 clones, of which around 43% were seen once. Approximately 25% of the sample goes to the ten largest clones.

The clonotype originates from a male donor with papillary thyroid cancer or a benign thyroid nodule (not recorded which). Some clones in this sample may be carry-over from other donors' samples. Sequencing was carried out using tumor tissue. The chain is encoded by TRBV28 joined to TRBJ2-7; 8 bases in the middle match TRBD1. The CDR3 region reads CASRRQGLVRGYEQYF. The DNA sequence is TGTGCCAGCAGACGACAGGGGCTGGTCCGGGGCTACGAGCAGTACTTC.